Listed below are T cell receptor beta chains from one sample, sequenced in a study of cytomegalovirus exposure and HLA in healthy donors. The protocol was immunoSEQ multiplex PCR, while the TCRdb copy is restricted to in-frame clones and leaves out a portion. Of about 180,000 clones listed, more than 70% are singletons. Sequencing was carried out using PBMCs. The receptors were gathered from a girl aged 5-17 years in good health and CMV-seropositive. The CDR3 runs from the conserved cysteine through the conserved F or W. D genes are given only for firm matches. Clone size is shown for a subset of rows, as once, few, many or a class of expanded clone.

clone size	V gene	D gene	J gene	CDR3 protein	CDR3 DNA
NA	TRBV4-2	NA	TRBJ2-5	CASSQVEHGKRAQYF	TGTGCCAGCAGCCAAGTGGAACACGGGAAGCGGGCCCAGTACTTC
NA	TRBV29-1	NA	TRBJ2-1	CSVAAGRNEQFF	TGCAGCGTTGCGGCAGGGAGGAATGAGCAGTTCTTC
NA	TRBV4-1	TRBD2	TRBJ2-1	CASSQESLAGMNEQFF	TGCGCCAGCAGCCAAGAAAGTCTAGCGGGTATGAATGAGCAGTTCTTC
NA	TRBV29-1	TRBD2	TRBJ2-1	CSVSSGTNEQFF	TGCAGCGTCTCTAGCGGGACCAATGAGCAGTTCTTC
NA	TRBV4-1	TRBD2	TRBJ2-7	CASSHLAGGYEQYF	TGCGCCAGCAGCCACCTAGCGGGGGGCTACGAGCAGTACTTC
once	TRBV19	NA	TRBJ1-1	CASSIGQGRTEAFF	TGTGCCAGTAGTATTGGGCAGGGAAGAACTGAAGCTTTCTTT
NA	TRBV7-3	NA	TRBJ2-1	CASRGAGGNEQFF	TGTGCCAGCAGGGGAGCGGGCGGCAATGAGCAGTTCTTC
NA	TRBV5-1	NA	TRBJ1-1	CASSFGGALPNTEAFF	TGCGCCAGCAGCTTTGGGGGGGCTTTACCGAACACTGAAGCTTTCTTT
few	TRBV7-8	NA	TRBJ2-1	CASSLARRDNEQFF	TGTGCCAGCAGCTTAGCGCGGAGGGACAATGAGCAGTTCTTC
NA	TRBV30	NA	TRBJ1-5	CAWSDGRGGNQPQHF	TGTGCCTGGAGTGACGGCCGAGGAGGCAATCAGCCCCAGCATTTT
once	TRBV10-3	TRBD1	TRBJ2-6	CAVTGSSGANVLTF	TGTGCCGTGACAGGGAGCTCTGGGGCCAACGTCCTGACTTTC
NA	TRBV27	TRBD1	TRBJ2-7	CASSPGDSSYEQYF	TGTGCCAGCAGTCCCGGGGACAGTTCCTACGAGCAGTACTTC
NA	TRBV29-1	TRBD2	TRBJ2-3	CSVTSGSTDTQYF	TGCAGCGTGACTAGCGGAAGCACAGATACGCAGTATTTT
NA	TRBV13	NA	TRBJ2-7	CASSLTSLYEQYF	TGTGCCAGCAGCTTAACTAGTCTGTACGAGCAGTACTTC
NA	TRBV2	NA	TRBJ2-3	CASTKSTGVTDTQYF	TGTGCCAGCACGAAGAGTACGGGAGTAACAGATACGCAGTATTTT
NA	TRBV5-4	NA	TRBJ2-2	CASSPDGLLNTGELFF	TGTGCCAGCAGCCCAGATGGACTATTAAACACCGGGGAGCTGTTTTTT
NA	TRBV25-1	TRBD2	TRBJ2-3	CASRRGEGDTQYF	TGTGCCAGCAGACGGGGGGAGGGAGATACGCAGTATTTT
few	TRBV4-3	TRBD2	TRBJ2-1	CASSPLLAGIYNEQFF	TGCGCCAGCAGCCCCCTGCTAGCGGGAATTTACAATGAGCAGTTCTTC
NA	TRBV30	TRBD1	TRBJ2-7	CASAGTGGYEQYF	TGTGCCTCAGCCGGGACAGGGGGATACGAGCAGTACTTC
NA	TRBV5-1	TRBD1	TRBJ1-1	CASSLSGDRAWDTEAFF	TGCGCCAGCAGCTTGTCCGGGGACAGGGCTTGGGACACTGAAGCTTTCTTT
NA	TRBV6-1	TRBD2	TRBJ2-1	CASSVTSGNSYNEQFF	TGTGCCAGCAGTGTGACTAGCGGGAATAGTTACAATGAGCAGTTCTTC
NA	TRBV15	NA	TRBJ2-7	CATSRDPSVYEQYF	TGTGCCACCAGCAGAGATCCCTCCGTTTACGAGCAGTACTTC
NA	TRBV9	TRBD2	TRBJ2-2	CASSPRLAGANTGELFF	TGTGCCAGCAGCCCCCGACTAGCGGGAGCTAACACCGGGGAGCTGTTTTTT
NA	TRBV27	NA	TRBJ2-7	CASKGGVVEQYF	TGTGCCAGCAAGGGGGGGGTCGTCGAGCAGTACTTC
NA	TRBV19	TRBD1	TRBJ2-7	CASSIGPTGDAYEQYF	TGTGCCAGTAGTATAGGACCGACAGGGGACGCATACGAGCAGTACTTC
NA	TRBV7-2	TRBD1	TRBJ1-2	CASSLGWGALGGGYTF	TGTGCCAGCAGCTTAGGGTGGGGGGCCCTAGGGGGCGGCTACACCTTC
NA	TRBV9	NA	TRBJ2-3	CASSVGLGADTQYF	TGTGCCAGCAGCGTCGGCCTAGGCGCAGATACGCAGTATTTT
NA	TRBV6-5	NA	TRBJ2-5	CASSSSQGAYWETQYF	TGTGCCAGCAGTTCCTCACAGGGCGCTTATTGGGAGACCCAGTACTTC
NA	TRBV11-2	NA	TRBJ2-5	CASSLGAAGVQETQYF	TGTGCCAGCAGCTTAGGGGCCGCAGGGGTTCAAGAGACCCAGTACTTC
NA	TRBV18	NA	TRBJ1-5	CASSPGQSNQPQHF	TGTGCCAGCTCACCAGGCCAGAGCAATCAGCCCCAGCATTTT
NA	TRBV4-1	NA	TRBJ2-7	CASSLTDSYYEQYF	TGCGCCAGCAGCCTCACGGACAGCTATTACGAGCAGTACTTC
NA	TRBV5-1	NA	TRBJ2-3	CASSALYAGGTDTQYF	TGCGCCAGCAGCGCCCTTTATGCCGGTGGCACAGATACGCAGTATTTT
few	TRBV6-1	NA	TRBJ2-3	CASRYRGTDTQYF	TGTGCCAGCAGGTACAGGGGCACAGATACGCAGTATTTT
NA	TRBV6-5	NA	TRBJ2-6	CASRGLSSGANVLTF	TGTGCCAGCCGGGGACTCAGCTCTGGGGCCAACGTCCTGACTTTC
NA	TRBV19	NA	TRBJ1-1	CASSNRVEDTEAFF	TGTGCCAGTAGTAACAGGGTCGAGGACACTGAAGCTTTCTTT
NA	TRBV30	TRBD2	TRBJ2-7	CAWSGSGGEQYF	TGTGCCTGGAGTGGGAGCGGGGGCGAGCAGTACTTC
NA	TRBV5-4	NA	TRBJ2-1	CASSLGGAGATYNEQFF	TGTGCCAGCAGCCTTGGTGGGGCGGGGGCTACCTACAATGAGCAGTTCTTC
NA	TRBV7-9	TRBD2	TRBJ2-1	CASSFWGLAGEREGEQFF	TGTGCCAGCAGCTTTTGGGGACTAGCGGGAGAGAGAGAAGGAGAGCAGTTCTTC
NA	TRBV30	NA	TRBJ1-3	CAWSRGTGNTIYF	TGTGCCTGGAGTAGGGGGACAGGAAACACCATATATTTT
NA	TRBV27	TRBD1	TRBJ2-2	CASNTGTGYTGELFF	TGTGCCAGTAACACCGGGACAGGGTACACCGGGGAGCTGTTTTTT
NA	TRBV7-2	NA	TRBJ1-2	CASSPKAGEGGYTF	TGTGCCAGCAGCCCGAAGGCAGGGGAAGGTGGCTACACCTTC
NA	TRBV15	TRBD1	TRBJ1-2	CATSISDRVAGGYTF	TGTGCCACCAGCATTTCCGACAGGGTCGCCGGTGGCTACACCTTC
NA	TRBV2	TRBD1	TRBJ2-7	CASSDPGTVAYEQYF	TGTGCCAGCAGTGACCCTGGGACAGTGGCCTACGAGCAGTACTTC